This T cell receptor (beta chain) is drawn from a study of cytomegalovirus exposure and HLA in healthy donors. CDR1 is KGHSH, CDR2 LQKENI, per germline. This CDR3 is built from 15 residues. Losses at the gene ends were 3 bases for V and 5 bases for J; bases not matched to a gene: 8. The primer mix had 60 Vbeta and 13 Jbeta primers. Profiled with immunoSEQ multiplex PCR; TCRdb holds only in-frame clones, not every one. The sample shows around 130,000 clones, roughly four fifths of them seen only once. In the case of this clone: As yet, its antigen is unknown.

Whole-study findings and limits: Likely technical artifact: a cluster of highly shared sequence variants. Earlier analysis looked at TCR beta V segments, and most were productive about 87% or about 30% of the time. Follow-up analysis later connected one missense variant in DCLRE1C with trimming of TCR beta V- and J-genes.

Sequenced sample: PBMCs. The rearrangement links TRBV18 to TRBJ2-5; 8 bases align to TRBD1. The receptor was derived from a man in his forties in good health and CMV-seronegative. For the CDR3, the DNA is TGTGCCAGCTCACCCCAACGACAGGGGTGGGAGACCCAGTACTTC. It encodes CASSPQRQGWETQYF.